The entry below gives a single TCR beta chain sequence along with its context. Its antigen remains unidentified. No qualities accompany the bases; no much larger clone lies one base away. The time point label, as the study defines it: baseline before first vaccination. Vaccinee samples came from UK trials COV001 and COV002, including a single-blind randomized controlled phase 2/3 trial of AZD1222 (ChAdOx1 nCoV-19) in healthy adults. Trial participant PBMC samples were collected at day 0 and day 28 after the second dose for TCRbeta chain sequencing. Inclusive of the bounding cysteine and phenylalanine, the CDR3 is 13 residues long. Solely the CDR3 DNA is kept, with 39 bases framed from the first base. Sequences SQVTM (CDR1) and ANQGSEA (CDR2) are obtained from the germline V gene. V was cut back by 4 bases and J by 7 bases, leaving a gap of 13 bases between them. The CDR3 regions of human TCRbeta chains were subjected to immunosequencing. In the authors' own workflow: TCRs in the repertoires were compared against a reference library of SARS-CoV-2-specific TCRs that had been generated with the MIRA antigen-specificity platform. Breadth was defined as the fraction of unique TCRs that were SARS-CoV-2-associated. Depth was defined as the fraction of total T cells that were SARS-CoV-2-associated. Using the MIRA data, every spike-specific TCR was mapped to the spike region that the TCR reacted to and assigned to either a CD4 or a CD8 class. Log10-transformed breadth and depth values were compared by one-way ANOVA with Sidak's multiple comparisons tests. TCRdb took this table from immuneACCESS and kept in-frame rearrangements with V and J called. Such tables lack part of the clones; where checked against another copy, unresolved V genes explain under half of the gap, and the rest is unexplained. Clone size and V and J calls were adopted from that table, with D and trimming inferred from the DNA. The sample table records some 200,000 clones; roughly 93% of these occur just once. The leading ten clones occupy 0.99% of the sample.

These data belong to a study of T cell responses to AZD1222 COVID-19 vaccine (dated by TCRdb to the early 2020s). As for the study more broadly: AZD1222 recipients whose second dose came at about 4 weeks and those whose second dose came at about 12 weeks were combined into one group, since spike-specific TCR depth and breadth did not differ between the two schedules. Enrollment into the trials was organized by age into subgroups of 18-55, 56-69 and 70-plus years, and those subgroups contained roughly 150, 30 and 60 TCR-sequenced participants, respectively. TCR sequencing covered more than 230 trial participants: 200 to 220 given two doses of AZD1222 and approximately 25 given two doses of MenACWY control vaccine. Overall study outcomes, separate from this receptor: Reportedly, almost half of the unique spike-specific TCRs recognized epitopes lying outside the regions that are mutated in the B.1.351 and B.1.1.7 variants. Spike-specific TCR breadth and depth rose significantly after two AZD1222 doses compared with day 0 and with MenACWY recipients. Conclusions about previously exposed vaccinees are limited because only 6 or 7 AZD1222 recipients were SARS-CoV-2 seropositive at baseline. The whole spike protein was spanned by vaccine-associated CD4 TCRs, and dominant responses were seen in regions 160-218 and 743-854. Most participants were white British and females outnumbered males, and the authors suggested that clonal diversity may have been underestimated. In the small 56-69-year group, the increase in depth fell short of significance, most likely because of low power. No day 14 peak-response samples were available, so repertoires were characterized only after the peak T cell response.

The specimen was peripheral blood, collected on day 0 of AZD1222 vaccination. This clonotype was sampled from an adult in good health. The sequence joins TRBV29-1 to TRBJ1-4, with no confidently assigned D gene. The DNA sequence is TGCAGCGTTGGTGGAGGCATGAGTGAAAAACTGTTTTTT. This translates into CSVGGGMSEKLFF.